The clone carrying this T cell receptor beta chain was recorded only once. V was pared by 0 bases and J by 4 bases, with 10 bases of the junction left unmatched. Germline CDR1 LGHNT, CDR2 FRNRAP. This CDR3 region has 17 residues. Assay used: immunoSEQ multiplex PCR; TCRdb lists only in-frame clones, some missing. This table has more than 85,000 clones, 90% appearing once. This sample was included in a study of control samples from healthy donors and cancer patients. The chain couples TRBV12-5 to TRBJ2-3, with 7 bases identical to TRBD1. The receptor was derived from a human donor in good health. The donor label of this sample is uncertain. Sequenced material: blood. The CDR3 sequence: CASGLVVHRGVADTQYF. In nucleotides, the CDR3 is TGTGCTAGTGGTTTGGTAGTCCACAGGGGTGTCGCAGATACGCAGTATTTT. Full variable domain (outside the CDR3, taken from reference TRBV12-5 and TRBJ2-3): DARVTQTPRHKVTEMGQEVTMRCQPILGHNTVFWYRQTMMQGLELLAYFRNRAPLDDSGMPKDRFSAEMPDATLATLKIQPSEPRDSAVYFCASGLVVHRGVADTQYFGPGTRLTVL.